The source of this T cell receptor beta chain is a study of OX40 agonist ivuxolimab in advanced cancers. Germline CDR1 reads SQVTM; CDR2 reads ANQGSEA. V was clipped by 3 bases and J by 8 bases; unmatched bases: 8. This CDR3 region has 13 residues. Exclusion of a patient followed from autoimmune disease history or systemic immunosuppression. Assay used: immunoSEQ multiplex PCR; TCRdb lists only in-frame clones, some missing. The data contain under 20,000 clones, 75% to 85% of them singletons. This receptor was obtained from an adult with an advanced solid tumor such as melanoma, head and neck, liver or kidney cancer. Sequencing was performed on CD4+ or CD8+ T cells sorted from blood, taken in a trial of the OX40 agonist ivuxolimab. This chain connects TRBV29-1 to TRBJ1-2; 8 bases align to TRBD1. The CDR3 DNA is TGCAGCGTTGACAGGGGGCCGGGAGAAGGCTACACCTTC. Translation gives CSVDRGPGEGYTF.